This paragraph covers one T cell receptor beta chain sequence. CDR1 is SGHTA, CDR2 FQGNSA, per germline. The CDR3 has 13 amino acids. V was trimmed by 5 bases and J by 3 bases, leaving 8 bases between them. This sample is drawn from a study of blood T cell repertoires in COVID-19. Profiled with immunoSEQ multiplex PCR; TCRdb holds only in-frame clones, not every one. The sample includes more than 95,000 clones, about 85% of them seen just once. The TCR was taken from a man in his fifties or sixties in a cohort sampled during active COVID-19. The chain joins TRBV7-2 to TRBJ2-1; no definite D call. The sample comprised peripheral blood. The CDR3 sequence is CASSPGRYNEQFF. CDR3 bases: TGTGCCAGCAGCCCTGGGCGCTACAATGAGCAGTTCTTC.